This passage covers 14 T cell receptor beta chains from one sample sequenced in a study of blood T cells in healthy people across ages. Using a J-beta primer mix together with a sample-barcoded 5' primer, a second PCR was run for roughly 6 to 12 cycles. TCRdb itself ran the 5' RACE reads through MiXCR, one entry per CDR3 protein. The sample carries 1.8 million or so distinct CDR3 sequences, approximately 39% recorded once. The sequenced material came from blood. These receptors all stem from a human donor in good health.

This clonotype was seen a few times. The CDR3: CASSLGAQGNYGYTF. CDR3 coding DNA: TGCGCCAGCAGCTTAGGGGCACAGGGGAACTATGGCTACACCTTC. V is TRBV5-1 and J is TRBJ1-2; 7 bases match TRBD1. The CDR3 spans 15 residues. With V trimmed by 2 bases and J by 2 bases, 6 bases remained unmatched. Germline lookup yields CDR1 SGHRS and CDR2 YFSETQ. The full variable domain, with the rest looked up from reference TRBV5-1 and TRBJ1-2, is KAGVTQTPRYLIKTRGQQVTLSCSPISGHRSVSWYQQTPGQGLQFLFEYFSETQRNKGNFPGRFSGRQFSNSRSEMNVSTLELGDSALYLCASSLGAQGNYGYTFGSGTRLTVV.

This clonotype is a singleton in its sample. The junction and the germline gene differ at one end; a read error may be behind it. The CDR3 coding sequence is TGTGCCAGCAGTTTCACCGTAACAGCGATAGGCGGGTATGGCCACACCTTC. Its protein is CASSFTVTAIGGYGHTF. V gene TRBV12-3 or TRBV12-4 combines with J gene TRBJ1-2; D remains ambiguous. The CDR3 runs 17 residues.

The J gene is TRBJ1-2, the V gene TRBV4-1; D gene uncertain. This CDR3 has 14 amino acids. Per germline, CDR1 MGHRA and CDR2 YSYEKL. V lost 0 bases, J lost 8 bases, and 13 bases lay in between. CDR3 sequence: CASSQEGRRYGYTF. The CDR3 DNA is TGCGCCAGCAGCCAAGAGGGCAGGAGATACGGCTACACCTTC.

This clonotype was seen a single time. Its ends do not fully match the called genes, so a read error is possible. This sequence joins TRBV7-7 and TRBJ2-5; the D is unclear. The CDR3 runs 15 residues. Germline CDR1 reads SSHAT; CDR2 reads FNYEAQ (reference sequence). CDR3 coding DNA: TGTGCTAGCAGCCAAAGGACGGTCTCGGGAGAGACCCAGTACTTC. Translated: CASSQRTVSGETQYF. The full variable domain, its missing parts supplied by reference TRBV7-7 and TRBJ2-5, is GAGVSQSPRYKVTKRGQDVTLRCDPISSHATLYWYQQALGQGPEFLTYFNYEAQPDKSGLPSDRFSAERPEGSISTLTIQRTEQRDSAMYRCASSQRTVSGETQYFGPGTRLLVL.

This clonotype was counted at least ten times. V and J are TRBV10-3 and TRBJ2-1; D possibly corresponds to TRBD2 (6 bases). CDR3 length: 13 residues. Trimming removed 3 bases at V and 8 bases at J, with 11 bases between. Germline-derived CDR1 and CDR2 are ENHRY and SYGVKD. The CDR3 DNA reads TGTGCCATCAGTGACGGGGGAAGGGATGAGCAGTTCTTC. It encodes CAISDGGRDEQFF.

This clonotype came up a few times. This chain joins TRBV20-1 and TRBJ2-7, with D hard to call. Looked up from germline, CDR1 is DFQATT and CDR2 is SNEGSKA (reference sequence). This CDR3 is 12 amino acids long. V lost 3 bases and J lost 2, with 8 bases in between. CDR3 DNA: TGCAGTGCTAGTTCTCAGACCTACGAGCAGTACTTC. It yields the protein CSASSQTYEQYF.

This rearrangement joins TRBV20-1 to TRBJ1-2; D is perhaps TRBD1 (5 bases). The CDR3 is 15 residues long. V shed 3 bases and J shed 5 bases, with 19 bases lying between them. CDR1 is DFQATT and CDR2 is SNEGSKA in the germline V gene (reference sequence). This chain's CDR3 is CSASRRGAQGYGYTF. Here the CDR3 DNA reads TGCAGTGCTAGCCGGAGAGGGGCGCAGGGTTATGGCTACACCTTC.

This clonotype was seen only a few times. The gene calls are TRBV20-1 and TRBJ2-7; TRBD2 agrees at 8 bases. The CDR3 totals 14 residues. Germline V gives CDR1 DFQATT, CDR2 SNEGSKA (reference sequence). V gave up 6 bases and J gave up 3 bases; unmatched junction bases: 10. Here the CDR3 reads CSAGQRGPFYEQYF. In nucleotides, the CDR3 is TGCAGTGCAGGCCAGCGGGGGCCCTTCTACGAGCAGTACTTC.

This clonotype has more than one count but fewer than ten. J is TRBJ2-5 and V is TRBV10-3; no clear D gene. CDR3 length equals 13 residues. CDR1 is ENHRY, CDR2 SYGVKD, per germline. The V and J ends lost 6 bases and 2 bases respectively, with 10 bases between them. This CDR3 reads CAISSRHQETQYF. The CDR3 DNA reads TGTGCCATCAGCTCAAGGCATCAAGAGACCCAGTACTTC.

The chain employs TRBV6-1 and TRBJ1-6; D is uncertain. In germline, CDR1 is MNHNS, CDR2 SASEGT. V gave up 1 base and J gave up 10 bases, with 5 bases separating them. This CDR3 is 12 amino acids long. The CDR3 DNA reads TGTGCCAGCAGTGAAGTGGGCTCACCCCTCCACTTT. As protein: CASSEVGSPLHF.

Worth noting for this clonotype: A read error may produce the germline difference seen at one junction end. The rearrangement joins TRBV12-3 or TRBV12-4 to TRBJ2-3; tentatively, D is TRBD2 (6 bases). CDR3 length: 15 residues. CDR3 protein: CASSYGGTSTDTEYF. CDR3 in DNA: TGTGCCAGCAGTTACGGCGGGACGAGCACAGATACGGAGTATTTT.

The V call is TRBV7-2, the J call TRBJ2-1, with D possibly being TRBD2 (5 bases). With 0 bases removed from V and 3 bases from J, the gap between germline ends came to 15 bases. The CDR3 consists of 17 residues. Per the germline V gene, CDR1 is SGHTA and CDR2 is FQGNSA. The CDR3 loop reads CASSLARALYDYNEQFF. The CDR3, as DNA: TGTGCCAGCAGCTTAGCGCGGGCTCTTTATGACTACAATGAGCAGTTCTTC.

In this sample, this clonotype turned up a few times. J is TRBJ2-7 and V is TRBV7-9; 8 bases match TRBD2. Germline values: CDR1 SEHNR, CDR2 FQNEAQ (reference sequence). The CDR3 totals 15 residues. The ends lost 4 bases at V and 3 bases at J; junction bases unmatched: 8. CDR3 in DNA: TGTGCCAGCAGCTCGGGACTAGAAGGTAACTACGAGCAGTACTTC. Its protein is CASSSGLEGNYEQYF.

V usage is TRBV11-3 and J usage is TRBJ2-2; 13 bases agree with TRBD2. From germline, CDR1 is SGHNT and CDR2 YENEEA. Unmatched junction bases numbered 12, after V lost 4 bases and J lost 1 base. CDR3 length: 20 residues. In nucleotides, the CDR3 is TGTGCCAGCAGCTCTTATAACAGACTAGCGGGGGGAAAGAACACCGGGGAGCTGTTTTTT. Amino acids: CASSSYNRLAGGKNTGELFF.